The next 21 T cell receptor beta chains were all read from a single sample in a study of blood T cell repertoires in COVID-19. Generated by immunoSEQ multiplex PCR, the TCRdb table keeps only in-frame clones and is missing some. Counted here are some 270,000 clones, 80% to 90% occurring once; the ten biggest clones make up about 3.4%. The sequencing sample was made of PBMCs or T cells enriched from blood (not recorded which). These receptors all stem from a woman aged 40 to 49 who had been exposed to COVID-19.

This rearrangement joins TRBV10-3 to TRBJ2-7, with a possible D match to TRBD1 (5 bases). Germline V gene sequence: CDR1 ENHRY, CDR2 SYGVKD. V gave up 6 bases and J gave up 1 base, with 13 bases separating them. There are 14 residues in the CDR3. The CDR3 DNA reads TGTGCCATCAGGGATCCCGACAGATCCTACGAGCAGTACGTC. Translated, it gives CAIRDPDRSYEQYV.

The chain carries TRBV12-5 and TRBJ1-5; 8 bases are shared with TRBD1. The germline CDR1 and CDR2 sequences are LGHNT and FRNRAP. CDR3 length: 14 amino acids. V gave up 7 bases and J gave up 4 bases; unmatched junction bases: 6. CDR3 nucleotide sequence: TGTGCTAGTGTTCAGGACAGGGAAAATCAGCCCCAGCATTTT. It is translated as CASVQDRENQPQHF.

The chain is built from TRBV28 and TRBJ1-6; the match to TRBD1 covers 7 bases. The trim removed 7 bases at V and 7 bases at J, leaving 13 bases unmatched. Germline CDR1 and CDR2: MDHEN and SYDVKM. This CDR3 contains 16 residues. The CDR3 bases are TGTGCCAGCAAAGGACAGGCGACTGCCTCAAATTCACCCCTCCACTTT. This encodes CASKGQATASNSPLHF.

J is TRBJ2-5 and V is TRBV2; the match to TRBD2 covers 8 bases. CDR3 length equals 15 residues. Germline lookup yields CDR1 SNHLY and CDR2 FYNNEI. Losses at the gene ends were 5 bases for V and 1 base for J; bases not matched to a gene: 6. This chain's CDR3 is CASSPGRGAQETQYF. The CDR3 DNA follows: TGTGCCAGCAGTCCAGGGCGGGGGGCCCAAGAGACCCAGTACTTC.

The chain uses TRBV27 and TRBJ1-5; D remains unclear. The V end was cut by 3 bases, the J end by 6 bases, with 12 bases between. The germline V gene has CDR1 MNHEY and CDR2 SMNVEV (reference sequence). The CDR3 is 14 residues long. The CDR3 is CASSLAGFGQPQHF. The CDR3 nucleotides are TGTGCCAGCAGTTTGGCGGGGTTCGGTCAGCCCCAGCATTTT.

For this clone: A read error may produce the germline difference seen at one junction end. This chain links TRBV5-1 with TRBJ2-1; D unresolved. Germline CDR1 is SGHRS and CDR2 is YFSETQ. The CDR3 extends over 14 amino acids. CDR3 sequence: CASSRRSSYNEQFF. Here the CDR3 DNA reads TGTGCCAGCAGCCGAAGGAGCTCCTACAATGAGCAGTTCTTC.

The chain is built from TRBV28 and TRBJ1-2; 9 bases are a match to TRBD1. CDR3 length equals 16 residues. Germline CDR1 reads MDHEN; CDR2 reads SYDVKM. Trimming at V came to 5 bases and at J to 5 bases, leaving 12 bases not matched to a gene. The CDR3 region is CASSLPGTGKGYGYTF. For the CDR3, the DNA is TGTGCCAGCAGTCTGCCGGGGACAGGGAAAGGGTATGGCTACACCTTC.

V and J are TRBV5-4 and TRBJ1-1; D may be TRBD1 (5 bases). Trimming removed 3 bases from V and 1 base from J, with 13 bases in between. The CDR3 spans 15 residues. Germline values: CDR1 SGHNT, CDR2 YYREEE (reference sequence). The CDR3 nucleotides are TGTGCCAGCAGCTCTAAGGGGAAGTGGAACACTGAAGCTTTCTTT. It specifies CASSSKGKWNTEAFF.

This chain uses TRBV4-1 with TRBJ1-2; the D gene is possibly TRBD1 (6 bases). Trimming removed 0 bases from V and 1 base from J, with 21 bases in between. Germline V gene data show CDR1 as MGHRA and CDR2 as YSYEKL. CDR3 length equals 19 residues. This CDR3 reads CASSQDTGRGGRLNYGYTF. CDR3 bases: TGCGCCAGCAGCCAAGATACAGGGCGGGGGGGACGACTTAACTATGGCTACACCTTC.

The genes are TRBV18 and TRBJ1-6; no clear D. The V end lost 1 base, the J end lost 7 bases, and 11 bases lay between the germline ends. This CDR3 has 15 amino acids. Germline values: CDR1 KGHSH, CDR2 LQKENI. Written as DNA, the CDR3 is TGTGCCAGCTCACCACAGTCACTAGCGAATTCACCCCTCCACTTT. Translation: CASSPQSLANSPLHF.

This clone was counted a single time. The chain joins TRBV24-1 to TRBJ2-1, with 7 bases fitting TRBD2. CDR3 length equals 16 residues. V shed 9 bases and J 1 base; nucleotides not matched to a gene: 11. Germline assignment: CDR1 KGHDR and CDR2 SFDVKD. CDR3 sequence: CATEDTSALSYNEQFF. DNA for the CDR3: TGTGCCACCGAAGACACTAGCGCTTTATCCTACAATGAGCAGTTCTTC.

The V gene is TRBV18, the J gene TRBJ1-4; 7 bases line up with TRBD1. The length of the CDR3 is 18 residues. The V and J ends lost 3 bases and 0 bases, in that order; junction bases with no gene match: 10. CDR1 and CDR2 (germline): KGHSH, LQKENI. This CDR3 is CASSPRDSASSTNEKLFF. DNA for the CDR3: TGTGCCAGCTCACCGCGGGACAGTGCTAGCTCAACTAATGAAAAACTGTTTTTT.

The chain couples TRBV7-9 to TRBJ1-2, with D perhaps TRBD1 (5 bases). V lost 5 bases, J lost 12 bases, and 16 bases lay in between. From germline, CDR1 is SEHNR and CDR2 FQNEAQ (reference sequence). The CDR3 is made up of 12 amino acids. CDR3 in DNA: TGTGCCAGCAGCCCCTTGGGGGGAGGAAACACCTTC. Residues: CASSPLGGGNTF.

The chain uses TRBV24-1 and TRBJ2-3, with 9 positions matching TRBD1. Germline loops: CDR1 KGHDR, CDR2 SFDVKD. The CDR3 covers 14 residues. V was pared by 9 bases and J by 4 bases, with 7 bases of the junction left unmatched. Here the CDR3 DNA reads TGTGCCACCCAGGACAGGGGCCCGGCAGATACGCAGTATTTT. It yields the protein CATQDRGPADTQYF.

This chain connects TRBV6-6 to TRBJ1-5; 7 bases fit TRBD1. The germline CDR1 and CDR2 sequences are MNHNY and SVGAGI (reference sequence). This CDR3 has 15 amino acids. The V gene end was trimmed by 6 bases and the J gene end by 0 bases; junction bases not matched to a gene: 5. CDR3 in DNA: TGTGCCAGCAGGGAGACAGGGACTAGCAATCAGCCCCAGCATTTT. Protein product: CASRETGTSNQPQHF.

V gene TRBV5-6 combines with J gene TRBJ1-5; maybe TRBD1 (6 bases). Trimming removed 0 bases from V and 6 bases from J, with 13 bases in between. Per germline, CDR1 SGHDT and CDR2 YYEEEE. The CDR3 loop spans 15 amino acids. The CDR3 is CASSLGLQGSQPQHF. CDR3 nucleotides: TGTGCCAGCAGCTTGGGTTTACAGGGTTCTCAGCCCCAGCATTTT.

The rearrangement links TRBV7-9 to TRBJ1-1; D uncertain. The V gene lost 7 bases and the J gene lost 0 bases, with 18 bases spanning the gap. The CDR3 contains 16 residues. The germline gives CDR1 SEHNR, CDR2 FQNEAQ (reference sequence). The DNA of the CDR3 is TGTGCCAGCAAAGCGGTACAGAATTTCTTGAACACTGAAGCTTTCTTT. It codes for CASKAVQNFLNTEAFF.

The V and J genes are TRBV4-1 and TRBJ1-5, with 8 bases lining up with TRBD1. Germline V gives CDR1 MGHRA, CDR2 YSYEKL. Trimming cost V 4 bases and J 6 bases; bases outside gene matches: 5. This CDR3 comprises 14 residues. The CDR3 loop reads CASSPGTGPQPQHF. In DNA form, the CDR3 reads TGCGCCAGCAGCCCCGGGACAGGCCCTCAGCCCCAGCATTTT.

The rearrangement links TRBV21-1 to TRBJ2-2; no DNA check was done on the table's D call, TRBD1. TRBV21-1 is classified as a pseudogene. This CDR3 is built from 14 residues. The chain's CDR3 is CASPSTGWTGELFF. The CDR3 nucleotides read TGTGCCAGCCCCAGTACAGGGTGGACCGGGGAGCTGTTTTTT.

The chain recombines TRBV6-5 with TRBJ2-7; D not certain. The CDR3 sequence is 13 residues long. Germline V lookup: CDR1 MNHEY, CDR2 SVGAGI. V gave up 4 bases and J gave up 1 base, with 8 bases separating them. The CDR3 reads CASSSIGSYEQYV. The CDR3 DNA reads as TGTGCCAGCAGTTCTATCGGGTCCTACGAGCAGTACGTC.

The CDR3 protein is CASRQQGVGIYEQFF. The DNA of the CDR3 is TGTGCCAGCAGACAACAGGGAGTTGGTATCTATGAGCAGTTCTTC. The chain uses TRBV6-5 and TRBJ2-1; possibly TRBD1 for D (6 bases). CDR3 length: 15 amino acids. Germline V gives CDR1 MNHEY, CDR2 SVGAGI. Trimming shortened V by 6 bases and J by 8 bases, and 20 bases separated the two germline ends.